This section outlines one T cell receptor beta chain sequence together with its context. The table lists this clonotype with many counts. Its cognate antigen has yet to be identified. Per-nucleotide qualities are absent, and no much larger clonotype sits a single base away. Hyperthyroidism patients were newly diagnosed, had a disease duration of under 2 months, and were aged 18 to 65 years. Any patient with an uncontrolled infection, another autoimmune disease, pregnancy or lactation was excluded. Diagnoses were based on clinical symptoms, serum thyroxine and TRAb, thyroid ultrasound and orbital computed tomography. Blood from progressor patients was collected at the time of first diagnosis with hyperthyroidism, before any ophthalmopathy symptoms had appeared. Ficoll-Paque density gradient centrifugation was used to isolate PBMCs from 9.5 to 10 ml of fresh peripheral blood. Patients classed as progressors first received a Graves' hyperthyroidism diagnosis and then went on to develop ophthalmopathy during follow-up. Total RNA was extracted using Trizol reagent, and RNA quality was assessed on an Agilent 2100 Bioanalyzer.

The TCR beta CDR3 regions were amplified from RNA transcripts. The TCR CDR3 was subjected to a first round of RT-PCR using the HTBI primer set and the Qiagen OneStep RT-PCR kit. The libraries were constructed in a second round of multiplex PCR and then size-selected and purified. Libraries were sequenced paired-end with 100 bp reads on an Illumina HiSeq2000. Per the source publication's procedure: SOAPnuke was used to process the raw data, removing reads that contained adapters or uncalled bases, had a mean Phred below 15, or lacked an exact match to the constant primer or identifier. High-quality paired reads were merged with COPE v1.2.5, and unique nucleotide sequences were defined as clonotypes. Clonotypes were aligned to IMGT TRBV, TRBD and TRBJ reference segments using MiTCR v1.1. Only V-J combinations with frequency above 0.0001, covering 99% to 99.2% of repertoires, were analysed. A TCS score was defined as the ratio between F50 (clonal expansion) and ExV (chaos), using BLOSUM62-based TCRdist between CDR3 peptides within each V-J. Welch's t-statistics and random forest reduced some 510 V-J features to 10 to 15, which were used in a naive Bayes classifier (R e1071). TCRdb reprocessed the public reads (quality trimming at Q25 with fastp, clone calling with MiXCR) and kept in-frame beta chains. Rows with one shared CDR3 protein collapse into an entry with the most common genes and DNA. These V and J calls derive from TCRdb rather than the authors' analysis. This sample is represented by more than 300,000 distinct CDR3 sequences; 15% to 20% of them were singletons. Of the sample, 30% to 40% falls within the top ten clones.

Via the germline V gene (reference sequence), CDR1 is SEHNR and CDR2 FQNEAQ. From cysteine to phenylalanine, the CDR3 is 12 amino acids long. Only CDR3 DNA remains: 36 bases, in frame from the first base. V loses 6 bases, J loses 3 bases, and the germline ends lie 7 bases apart. The sample belongs to a study of T cells in Graves' hyperthyroidism and ophthalmopathy (dated by TCRdb to the late 2010s). With respect to the entire study: Peripheral blood was sampled at the time of initial diagnosis, prior to any treatment. To identify distinguishing TCR V-J signatures, a discovery cohort of some 99 patients was used, comprising some 45 with Graves' ophthalmopathy and roughly 60 with stable Graves' hyperthyroidism. Whether ophthalmopathy could be predicted prospectively was tested in an independent validation cohort made up of 18 to 20 hyperthyroidism patients plus 17 patients who later progressed to ophthalmopathy. For training and testing, the 80 to 100 patients in the discovery cohort were randomly divided in a 7:3 ratio. The study also compared thyroid tissue and blood T-cell repertoires from more than five Graves' hyperthyroidism patients. After blood sampling, hyperthyroidism patients were treated with methimazole at a starting dose of 30 mg daily, and ophthalmopathy patients were treated with high-dose intravenous methylprednisolone. TCR Vbeta CDR3 sequencing of 120 to 150 peripheral blood samples (around 45 ophthalmopathy, about 74 hyperthyroidism and some 17 progressor patients) is reported in the paper. Summary of the overall study and its limitations: Sample size was not statistically predetermined, and blinding of investigators to group allocation was not performed. A model built on a 13 V-J signature distinguished ophthalmopathy from stable hyperthyroidism, reaching about 88% sensitivity and under 84% specificity in cross-validation and 80%/75% in testing. During validation, the model predicted progression to ophthalmopathy a median of around 7 months ahead of onset, with roughly 65% sensitivity and more than 72% specificity. Most expanded thyroid clonotypes (frequency above 0.001) were also detected in blood, suggesting blood repertoires may reflect thyroid immune responses.

Sequenced material: blood. Here the chain combines TRBV7-9 and TRBJ2-3; there is no confident call for the D gene. This TCR was recovered from a woman aged 25 to 39 with Graves' hyperthyroidism that later progressed to Graves' ophthalmopathy. Read as DNA, the sequence is TGTGCCAGCAGTTCTCCAACAGATACGCAGTATTTT. Its translation is CASSSPTDTQYF.